This TCR beta chain appears in the sequencing data of a study of tumor and adjacent non-tumor tissue in lung cancer. TCRbeta libraries were built with three rounds of nested PCR, modified from ARM-PCR. A single record per CDR3 protein comes from TCRdb applying MiXCR to the multiplex PCR reads. Among about 200,000 distinct CDR3 sequences, around 70% were seen once, and the ten largest hold roughly 24%. This sample's RNA came from whole unsorted tissue. Between August and November 2014, newly diagnosed, chemotherapy-naive lung cancer patients underwent thoracic surgery in China. General observations from the study: Tumor repertoires had a smaller top 100 clone share than normal lung. Compared with tumor, normal lung showed significantly lower TCR diversity.

In regard to this clonotype: Its specificity is unknown. At one of its ends the junction is not consistent with the germline gene, which may arise from a read error.

The CDR3 runs 16 residues. Per germline, CDR1 LGHNA and CDR2 YSLEER. Source material: lung tumor tissue. The V call is TRBV4-3, the J call TRBJ2-1; no clear D. The origin of this receptor is a man between 60 and 75 years old with non-small cell lung cancer. The CDR3 region has the DNA TGCGCCAGCAGCCAAGATAGAGTACAAACCTACGATGAGCAGTTCTTC. It encodes CASSQDRVQTYDEQFF.